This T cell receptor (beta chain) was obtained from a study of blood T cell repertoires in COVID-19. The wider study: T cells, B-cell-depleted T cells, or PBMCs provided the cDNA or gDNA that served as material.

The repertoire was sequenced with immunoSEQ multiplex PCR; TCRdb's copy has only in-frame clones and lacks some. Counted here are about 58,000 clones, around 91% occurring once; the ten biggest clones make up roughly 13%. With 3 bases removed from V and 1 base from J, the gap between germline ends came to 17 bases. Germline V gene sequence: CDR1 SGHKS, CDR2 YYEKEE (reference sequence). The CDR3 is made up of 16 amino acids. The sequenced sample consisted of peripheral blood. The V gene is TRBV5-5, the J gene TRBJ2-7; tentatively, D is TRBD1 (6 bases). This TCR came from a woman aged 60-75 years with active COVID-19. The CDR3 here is CASSSQTGMGSYEQYF. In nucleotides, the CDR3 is TGTGCCAGCAGCTCTCAGACAGGTATGGGATCCTACGAGCAGTACTTC. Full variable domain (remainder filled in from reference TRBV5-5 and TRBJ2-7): DAGVTQSPTHLIKTRGQQVTLRCSPISGHKSVSWYQQVLGQGPQFIFQYYEKEERGRGNFPDRFSARQFPNYSSELNVNALLLGDSALYLCASSSQTGMGSYEQYFGPGTRLTVT.